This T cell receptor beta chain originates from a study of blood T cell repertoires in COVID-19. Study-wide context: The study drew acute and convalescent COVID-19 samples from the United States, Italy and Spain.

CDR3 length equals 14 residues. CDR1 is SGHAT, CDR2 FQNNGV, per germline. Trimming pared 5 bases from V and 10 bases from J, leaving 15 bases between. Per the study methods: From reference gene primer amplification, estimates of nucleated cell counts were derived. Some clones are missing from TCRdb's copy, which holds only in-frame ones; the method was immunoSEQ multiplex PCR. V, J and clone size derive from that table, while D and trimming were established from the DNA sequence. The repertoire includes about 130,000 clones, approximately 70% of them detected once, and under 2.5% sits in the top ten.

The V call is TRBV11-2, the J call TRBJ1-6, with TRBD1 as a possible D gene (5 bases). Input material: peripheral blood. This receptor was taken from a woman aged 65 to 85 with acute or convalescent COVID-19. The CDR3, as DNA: TGTGCCAGCAGCCCGGGGGGAAGTGGCTCACCCCTCCACTTT. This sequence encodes CASSPGGSGSPLHF. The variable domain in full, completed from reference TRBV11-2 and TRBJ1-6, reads EAGVAQSPRYKIIEKRQSVAFWCNPISGHATLYWYQQILGQGPKLLIQFQNNGVVDDSQLPKDRFSAERLKGVDSTLKIQPAKLEDSAVYLCASSPGGSGSPLHFGNGTRLTVT.